The rows below give T cell receptor beta chains drawn from one sample of a study of T cell changes during pregnancy in multiple sclerosis. The method was immunoSEQ multiplex PCR; TCRdb's version includes in-frame clones alone and lacks a portion of them. The sample lists some 80,000 clones; about 90% were seen once. Sequenced here: peripheral blood, sampled before pregnancy. These receptors came from a female donor with multiple sclerosis, enrolled in a pregnancy study. Each CDR3 is given with its conserved first and last residue. The D gene is left open where the match is weak. Clone size, where shown, is once, few, many, or a class for clones that have expanded.

V: TRBV6-5
size: once
J: TRBJ2-5
D: TRBD1
CDR3: CASRDIRGRETQYF
DNA: TGTGCCAGCAGGGACATAAGGGGGCGAGAGACCCAGTACTTC

V: TRBV27
size: many
J: TRBJ1-1
D: .
CDR3: CASSRQKNTEAFF
DNA: TGTGCCAGCAGCAGACAGAAGAACACTGAAGCTTTCTTT

V: TRBV6-1
size: .
J: TRBJ1-1
D: .
CDR3: CASRTVMNTEAFF
DNA: TGTGCCAGCAGAACAGTTATGAACACTGAAGCTTTCTTT

V: TRBV7-7
size: .
J: TRBJ2-1
D: .
CDR3: CASSPGRAYSYNEQFF
DNA: TGTGCTAGCAGCCCCGGCAGGGCTTACTCCTACAATGAGCAGTTCTTC

V: TRBV30
size: .
J: TRBJ2-1
D: .
CDR3: CARGGSYNEQFF
DNA: TGTGCTAGGGGTGGGTCCTACAATGAGCAGTTCTTC

V: TRBV9
size: .
J: TRBJ2-7
D: TRBD2
CDR3: CASSASPSGGPYEQYF
DNA: TGTGCCAGCAGCGCGAGCCCTAGCGGGGGGCCCTACGAGCAGTACTTC

V: TRBV30
size: .
J: TRBJ1-2
D: .
CDR3: CAWKVGLRLNYGYTF
DNA: TGTGCCTGGAAAGTGGGACTTCGCCTTAACTATGGCTACACCTTC

V: TRBV5-6
size: .
J: TRBJ2-7
D: TRBD1
CDR3: CASSTRTGGAINEQYF
DNA: TGTGCCAGCAGCACACGGACAGGGGGCGCAATAAACGAGCAGTACTTC

V: TRBV9
size: .
J: TRBJ2-2
D: TRBD1
CDR3: CASSVIQGGTGELFF
DNA: TGTGCCAGCAGCGTAATACAGGGGGGCACCGGGGAGCTGTTTTTT

V: TRBV4-1
size: .
J: TRBJ2-1
D: TRBD2
CDR3: CASSPRGGESSYNEQFF
DNA: TGCGCCAGCAGCCCCCGGGGGGGGGAAAGCTCCTACAATGAGCAGTTCTTC

V: TRBV5-1
size: .
J: TRBJ1-2
D: .
CDR3: CASSPGETTHFNYGYTF
DNA: TGCGCCAGCAGCCCCGGGGAGACAACGCACTTCAACTATGGCTACACCTTC

V: TRBV7-9
size: .
J: TRBJ1-5
D: .
CDR3: CASSLATAAASNQPQHF
DNA: TGTGCCAGCAGCTTAGCGACGGCAGCGGCTAGCAATCAGCCCCAGCATTTT

V: TRBV5-1
size: .
J: TRBJ1-5
D: .
CDR3: CASSLEPDNQPQHF
DNA: TGCGCCAGCAGCTTGGAGCCCGACAATCAGCCCCAGCATTTT

V: TRBV2
size: few
J: TRBJ2-1
D: TRBD1
CDR3: CASSQGQVISSYNEQFF
DNA: TGTGCCAGCAGTCAGGGACAGGTGATAAGCTCCTACAATGAGCAGTTCTTC

V: TRBV4-1
size: .
J: TRBJ1-2
D: .
CDR3: CASSPFGQTELTF
DNA: TGCGCCAGCAGCCCCTTTGGACAGACGGAGCTCACCTTC

V: TRBV18
size: .
J: TRBJ1-1
D: .
CDR3: CASGRRGDTEAFF
DNA: TGTGCCAGCGGGCGACGGGGGGACACTGAAGCTTTCTTT

V: TRBV2
size: .
J: TRBJ1-1
D: TRBD1
CDR3: CASSRQGGTEAFF
DNA: TGTGCCAGCAGTAGACAGGGCGGGACTGAAGCTTTCTTT

V: TRBV5-6
size: once
J: TRBJ2-5
D: .
CDR3: CASSLAWQQETQYF
DNA: TGTGCCAGCAGCTTGGCCTGGCAGCAAGAGACCCAGTACTTC

V: TRBV7-2
size: .
J: TRBJ1-5
D: .
CDR3: CASSSSGVLSNQPQHF
DNA: TGTGCCAGCAGCTCCTCAGGGGTCCTTAGCAATCAGCCCCAGCATTTT

V: TRBV6-1
size: .
J: TRBJ1-4
D: .
CDR3: CASSGRVLKLFF
DNA: TGTGCCAGCAGTGGCCGGGTTTTGAAACTGTTTTTT

V: TRBV28
size: .
J: TRBJ1-1
D: .
CDR3: CASSLVSRGTEAFF
DNA: TGTGCCAGCAGTTTAGTGTCTAGGGGTACTGAAGCTTTCTTT

V: TRBV14
size: .
J: TRBJ1-5
D: .
CDR3: CASSQDPLPQHF
DNA: TGTGCCAGCAGCCAAGACCCTTTGCCCCAGCATTTT

V: TRBV13
size: .
J: TRBJ1-2
D: .
CDR3: CASSFLGGAKLYGYTF
DNA: TGTGCCAGCAGCTTTCTTGGGGGGGCGAAACTCTATGGCTACACCTTC

V: TRBV15
size: .
J: TRBJ1-2
D: .
CDR3: CATSTGQGANNYGYTF
DNA: TGTGCCACCAGCACCGGACAAGGGGCCAATAACTATGGCTACACCTTC

V: TRBV29-1
size: .
J: TRBJ2-3
D: .
CDR3: CSDLSDGTDTQYF
DNA: TGCAGCGACCTTAGCGATGGCACAGATACGCAGTATTTT

V: TRBV19
size: .
J: TRBJ1-1
D: .
CDR3: CASSHMNTEAFF
DNA: TGTGCCAGTAGCCACATGAACACTGAAGCTTTCTTT

V: TRBV18
size: .
J: TRBJ1-2
D: .
CDR3: CASSPGTGNYGYTF
DNA: TGTGCCAGCTCACCAGGCACAGGAAACTATGGCTACACCTTC

V: TRBV5-1
size: .
J: TRBJ2-7
D: TRBD2
CDR3: CASSRTSGVLAYEQYF
DNA: TGCGCCAGCAGCCGCACTAGCGGCGTTTTGGCCTACGAGCAGTACTTC

V: TRBV6-5
size: .
J: TRBJ2-7
D: TRBD1
CDR3: CASSLDRGYEQYF
DNA: TGTGCCAGCAGCCTAGACAGGGGCTACGAGCAGTACTTC

V: TRBV5-5
size: .
J: TRBJ1-1
D: .
CDR3: CASSFRVNTEAFF
DNA: TGTGCCAGCAGCTTCCGGGTGAACACTGAAGCTTTCTTT

V: TRBV6-1
size: .
J: TRBJ2-7
D: TRBD2
CDR3: CASSAIAGVTYEQYF
DNA: TGTGCCAGCAGTGCGATAGCGGGGGTTACCTACGAGCAGTACTTC

V: TRBV7-9
size: .
J: TRBJ1-2
D: TRBD1
CDR3: CGTGGIYGYTF
DNA: TGTGGTACAGGGGGTATCTATGGCTACACCTTC

V: TRBV27
size: .
J: TRBJ2-2
D: .
CDR3: CASSLSPPVGAGGELFF
DNA: TGTGCCAGCAGTTTATCCCCACCGGTGGGGGCCGGCGGGGAGCTGTTTTTT

V: TRBV27
size: .
J: TRBJ2-1
D: TRBD2
CDR3: CASTLGTSSMVEQFF
DNA: TGTGCCAGCACATTAGGGACTAGCAGTATGGTTGAGCAGTTCTTC

V: TRBV10-3
size: .
J: TRBJ1-2
D: TRBD1
CDR3: CAISGQGAQGNYGYTF
DNA: TGTGCCATCAGTGGACAGGGGGCCCAGGGTAACTATGGCTACACCTTC

V: TRBV6-1
size: .
J: TRBJ2-1
D: TRBD1
CDR3: CASSEAETGVNEQFF
DNA: TGTGCCAGCAGTGAAGCGGAGACAGGGGTAAATGAGCAGTTCTTC

V: TRBV2
size: .
J: TRBJ1-2
D: TRBD1
CDR3: CASSGQGTSSYGYTF
DNA: TGTGCCAGCAGTGGACAGGGGACATCGAGCTATGGCTACACCTTC